These T cell receptor beta chains were read from a single sample in a study of T cell responses to AZD1222 COVID-19 vaccine. Assay: immunoSEQ multiplex PCR; the TCRdb copy retains only in-frame clones and omits some. The sample has about 120,000 clones; roughly 91% are singletons. The sequenced sample was peripheral blood, obtained on day 0 of MenACWY control vaccination. Every receptor here comes from an adult in good health. CDR3s include the opening cysteine and the closing phenylalanine or tryptophan. The order of the fields is J gene, D gene, clone size, V gene, CDR3 DNA, CDR3 protein. The D gene is left open where the match is weak. Rows may omit the clone size; those that give it use once, few, many or a size class.

j_gene: TRBJ1-6
d_gene: NA
abundance: NA
v_gene: TRBV5-6
CDR3nt: TGTGCCAGCAGCTTGGACAGAAGCTCCTATAATTCACCCCTCCACTTT
CDR3aa: CASSLDRSSYNSPLHF

j_gene: TRBJ2-7
d_gene: TRBD1
abundance: NA
v_gene: TRBV9
CDR3nt: TGTGCCAGCAGCGTAGGGACAGGTGGACCCTACGAGCAGTACTTC
CDR3aa: CASSVGTGGPYEQYF

j_gene: TRBJ1-6
d_gene: TRBD1
abundance: once
v_gene: TRBV6-5
CDR3nt: TGTGCCAGCAGTTATGGGACAGGGGATAATTCACCCCTCCACTTT
CDR3aa: CASSYGTGDNSPLHF

j_gene: TRBJ1-4
d_gene: TRBD1
abundance: once
v_gene: TRBV6-1
CDR3nt: TGTGCCAGCAGTGAAGGAATAGGGGGCCTTGAAAAACTGTTTTTT
CDR3aa: CASSEGIGGLEKLFF

j_gene: TRBJ2-3
d_gene: NA
abundance: NA
v_gene: TRBV5-1
CDR3nt: TGCGCCAGCAGTCCCGGCTGGGGCACAGATACGCAGTATTTT
CDR3aa: CASSPGWGTDTQYF

j_gene: TRBJ1-1
d_gene: NA
abundance: NA
v_gene: TRBV3-1/TRBV3-2
CDR3nt: TGTGCCAGCAGCCAAGATAGCCTGGGGGGGACGGACACTGAAGCTTTCTTT
CDR3aa: CASSQDSLGGTDTEAFF

j_gene: TRBJ2-1
d_gene: NA
abundance: NA
v_gene: TRBV4-1
CDR3nt: TGCGCCAGCAGCCAAGATACGCGGGACAATGAGCAGTTCTTC
CDR3aa: CASSQDTRDNEQFF

j_gene: TRBJ2-3
d_gene: NA
abundance: NA
v_gene: TRBV5-8
CDR3nt: TGTGCCAGCAGCTTGGCGAGCACAGATACGCAGTATTTT
CDR3aa: CASSLASTDTQYF

j_gene: TRBJ1-2
d_gene: TRBD1
abundance: NA
v_gene: TRBV28
CDR3nt: TGTGCCAGCAGTATACCGGGACAGGGGGCCATTGGCTACACCTTC
CDR3aa: CASSIPGQGAIGYTF

j_gene: TRBJ2-2
d_gene: TRBD2
abundance: few
v_gene: TRBV6-4
CDR3nt: TGTGCCAGCAGTGACTCGGCTAGCGGGGATGCCGGGGAGCTGTTTTTT
CDR3aa: CASSDSASGDAGELFF

j_gene: TRBJ1-6
d_gene: NA
abundance: NA
v_gene: TRBV27
CDR3nt: TGTGCCAGCCGAATACCCACGGCCGCGAATTCACCCCTCCACTTT
CDR3aa: CASRIPTAANSPLHF

j_gene: TRBJ2-4
d_gene: NA
abundance: NA
v_gene: TRBV6-6
CDR3nt: TGTGCCAGCAGCCGATCCCAGAACAGTCGAGGGAGCATTCAGTACTTC
CDR3aa: CASSRSQNSRGSIQYF

j_gene: TRBJ2-1
d_gene: TRBD1
abundance: NA
v_gene: TRBV25-1
CDR3nt: TGTGCCAGCAGTGAATCAACAGGGGGCTCCCACGGGTATGAGCAGTTCTTC
CDR3aa: CASSESTGGSHGYEQFF

j_gene: TRBJ2-7
d_gene: TRBD2
abundance: NA
v_gene: TRBV28
CDR3nt: TGTGCCAGCAGTTTATGGGGGGCTAGCGGGAGTAGAGAGCAGTACTTC
CDR3aa: CASSLWGASGSREQYF

j_gene: TRBJ2-1
d_gene: NA
abundance: few
v_gene: TRBV7-6
CDR3nt: TGTGCCAGCTCCGGGATGAATGAGCAGTTCTTC
CDR3aa: CASSGMNEQFF

j_gene: TRBJ2-1
d_gene: NA
abundance: NA
v_gene: TRBV7-9
CDR3nt: TGTGCCAGCAGCTTGATCAGGGGCTCCGCCCTCTACAATGAGCAGTTCTTC
CDR3aa: CASSLIRGSALYNEQFF

j_gene: TRBJ2-3
d_gene: NA
abundance: NA
v_gene: TRBV5-5
CDR3nt: TGTGCCAGCAGCTTGGTTGCCGATACGCAGTATTTT
CDR3aa: CASSLVADTQYF

j_gene: TRBJ1-5
d_gene: TRBD1
abundance: NA
v_gene: TRBV4-1
CDR3nt: TGCGCCAGCAGCCCAGAGGGGGCCAATCAGCCCCAGCATTTT
CDR3aa: CASSPEGANQPQHF